Listed below are T cell receptor beta chains from one sample, sequenced in a study of T-cell memory formation after mild COVID-19. TCRdb re-derived calls from the 5' RACE reads in MiXCR, one entry per CDR3 protein. Seen here are 84,000 or so distinct CDR3 sequences, more than 11% observed once, and the top ten hold 25% to 35%. Input material: PBMCs or a T cell subset sorted from them (not recorded which). These receptors all stem from an adult woman who had mild COVID-19 (a few samples of this study predate the infection). Cell type and time point are not known. Each CDR3 is given without its conserved first and last residue.

v_gene,j_gene,len,CDR3aa
TRBV7-6,TRBJ1-1,11,ASSLVLATEAF
TRBV12-3/TRBV12-4,TRBJ2-2,12,ASSPRGNTGELF
TRBV5-4,TRBJ2-3,14,ASSLLGLADTDTQY
TRBV12-3/TRBV12-4,TRBJ1-2,12,ASTEALGFYGYT
TRBV11-2,TRBJ2-7,12,ASSFDRDFYEQY
TRBV5-1,TRBJ2-1,13,ASSKGFENYNEQF
TRBV18,TRBJ2-1,14,ASSPYPGEGYNEQF
TRBV7-6,TRBJ2-7,13,ASSSLAGPADEQY
TRBV20-1,TRBJ1-5,16,SARDFASPDGVYQPQH
TRBV6-5,TRBJ2-5,13,ASSYSSWQGWDQY
TRBV5-1,TRBJ1-1,14,ASAPSWEGGDTEAF
TRBV20-1,TRBJ2-3,12,SARIGPTTDTQY
TRBV11-2,TRBJ2-7,15,ASSLGVWTGRGGEQY
TRBV20-1,TRBJ2-7,14,SARRTPRQGPYEQY
TRBV12-3/TRBV12-4,TRBJ2-7,12,ASSPSGRSYEQY
TRBV7-9,TRBJ2-2,14,ASSLLASGSAGELF
TRBV20-1,TRBJ1-5,11,SARWLGDQPQH
TRBV5-5,TRBJ2-1,11,ASSLQGYNEQF
TRBV18,TRBJ2-1,12,ASSPTDRNNEQF
TRBV12-3/TRBV12-4,TRBJ2-3,12,ASSFTVGREAQY
TRBV6-1,TRBJ2-5,14,ASSEGSGRAWETQY
TRBV7-6,TRBJ2-7,13,ASSLATVFSYEQY
TRBV4-3,TRBJ2-7,13,ASSQDRDSRYEQY
TRBV7-9,TRBJ2-4,11,ASSLRGQNIQY
TRBV18,TRBJ2-3,11,ASSPWGRDTQY
TRBV6-2/TRBV6-3,TRBJ2-5,15,ASSYGLAGGPRETQY
TRBV7-9,TRBJ2-1,11,ASSDDLDRIQF
TRBV12-3/TRBV12-4,TRBJ2-7,13,ASSKRDLSSYEQY
TRBV11-2,TRBJ2-1,10,ASSQTSDEQF
TRBV4-3,TRBJ2-5,13,ASSQGFGQGGDQY
TRBV5-1,TRBJ2-5,13,ASSLESTAAETQY
TRBV12-3/TRBV12-4,TRBJ2-5,14,ASSFSPPLYGETQY
TRBV6-1,TRBJ1-5,13,ASSDYRGGGQPQH
TRBV6-1,TRBJ2-3,13,ASSEAVQHTDTQY
TRBV10-3,TRBJ2-5,13,AISEEGSRVETQY
TRBV4-1,TRBJ2-1,15,ASSPYGTSGSSNEQF
TRBV7-6,TRBJ1-5,12,ASSSSGPNQPQH
TRBV12-3/TRBV12-4,TRBJ2-7,12,ASSLSGLDYEQY
TRBV27,TRBJ2-1,14,ASSFLPGPTTGSPF
TRBV21-1,TRBJ2-7,12,ASKTAGFTYEQY
TRBV27,TRBJ2-3,11,ASSWVSTDTQY
TRBV11-3,TRBJ2-7,14,ASSPGTSGGPYEQY
TRBV19,TRBJ2-3,14,ASSRLAGGVSDTQY
TRBV23-1,TRBJ2-2,12,ASKTGYHTGELF
TRBV7-2,TRBJ2-7,11,ASSPGSGYEQY
TRBV7-9,TRBJ1-5,15,ASSLVIGTGGPQPQH
TRBV6-4,TRBJ2-1,12,ASSDEGPENEQF
TRBV5-1,TRBJ2-2,14,ASSLTARENTGELF
TRBV4-1,TRBJ2-7,13,ASSQDLGQDYEQY
TRBV7-9,TRBJ2-7,14,ASSLVIAGGNYEQY